This entry describes one T cell receptor beta chain. What it binds is not known. The data originate from a study of shared clonotypes between healthy human individuals. In the study overall: Each donor had three CD4 naive, three CD4 memory, two CD8 naive and one CD8 memory plate. Study-wide results and limits: Naive CD4 clonotypes overlapped across a handful of donors at about 5%.

Adult Caucasians living in Nashville, Tennessee made up all of the donors. This CDR3 spans 12 amino acids. V was shortened by 2 bases and J by 7 bases, with 6 bases between the two germline ends. CDR1 MNHNY and CDR2 SVGAGI come from the germline V gene (reference sequence). The table came from immunoSEQ multiplex PCR; TCRdb's copy has only in-frame clones and leaves some out. The sample holds about 2.5 million clones, 80% to 95% seen once. The gene calls are TRBV6-6 and TRBJ1-3, with D maybe TRBD1 (5 bases). The TCR sequence derives from a man aged 18 to 29 in good health. Some clones in this sample may be carry-over from other donors' samples. Sequencing was done on a sample of naive CD4+ T cells from PBMCs. Noted subset: CD45RA+ positively selected. The CDR3 region has the DNA TGTGCCAGCAGTTACGCAGGGAACACCATATATTTT. Its protein is CASSYAGNTIYF.